These 20 T cell receptor beta chains share one sample of origin, sequenced in a study of cytotoxic CD8 clonotypes in ibrutinib-treated CLL. Data came from immunoSEQ multiplex PCR; TCRdb stores just in-frame clones and leaves some out. The data show 50,000 to 60,000 clones, with approximately 87% seen just once and roughly 22% held by the top ten. Specimen: PBMCs, collected after 24 months of ibrutinib treatment. The receptor source for this set is a human donor with chronic lymphocytic leukemia.

This clone was observed a few times. The V and J genes are TRBV18 and TRBJ2-2; D gene unclear. The CDR3 runs to 15 residues. Per the germline V gene, CDR1 is KGHSH and CDR2 is LQKENI. The V end lost 0 bases, the J end lost 6 bases, and 11 bases lay between the germline ends. CDR3 loop: CASSPPRPGAGELFF. CDR3 DNA: TGTGCCAGCTCACCACCCCGGCCTGGGGCCGGGGAGCTGTTTTTT.

There are a few counts of this clone. V is TRBV4-2 and J is TRBJ1-3; D is possibly TRBD1 (6 bases). Germline CDR1 is LGHNA and CDR2 is YNFKEQ. The CDR3 runs to 18 residues. V lost 2 bases, J lost 0 bases, and 17 bases lay in between. CDR3 loop: CASSQSSPGAPSGNTIYF. In DNA form, the CDR3 reads TGTGCCAGCAGCCAAAGCTCTCCAGGGGCGCCCTCTGGAAACACCATATATTTT.

This chain uses TRBV20-1 with TRBJ2-1; D assignment may be TRBD1 or TRBD2 (5 bases each). The CDR3 runs 11 residues. The germline V gene encodes CDR1 DFQATT and CDR2 SNEGSKA (reference sequence). V was pared by 4 bases and J by 8 bases, with 9 bases between. The CDR3 DNA reads TGCAGTGCTAAAAGGGACCATGAGCAGTTCTTC. It is translated as CSAKRDHEQFF.

This clone was recorded only once. The V and J genes are TRBV15 and TRBJ2-3, with TRBD2 matching 11 bases. Germline V gene sequence: CDR1 LNHNV, CDR2 YYDKDF (reference sequence). The V gene end was trimmed by 11 bases and the J gene end by 2 bases; junction bases not matched to a gene: 6. CDR3 length: 14 amino acids. The DNA of the CDR3 is TGTGCCGCCGGACTAGCGGGTTACACAGATACGCAGTATTTT. It is translated as CAAGLAGYTDTQYF.

The chain uses TRBV5-1 and TRBJ2-1; D is unresolved. Trimming took 3 bases from V and 8 from J, leaving 9 bases between them. The CDR3 is 12 amino acids. The V gene's germline CDR1 is SGHRS and CDR2 YFSETQ. The CDR3 region is CASSWSQDEQFF. The CDR3, as DNA: TGCGCCAGCAGCTGGTCCCAGGATGAGCAGTTCTTC.

This chain's CDR3 is CASSFGVWNTEAFF. For the CDR3, the DNA is TGTGCCAGCAGCTTTGGGGTTTGGAACACTGAAGCTTTCTTT. The V and J genes are TRBV5-6 and TRBJ1-1; D is ambiguous. Deletions cut 2 bases from V and 1 base from J, with 9 bases between. This CDR3 contains 14 residues. In germline, CDR1 is SGHDT, CDR2 YYEEEE.

This sequence joins TRBV6-6 and TRBJ2-1; 9 nucleotides align to TRBD2. Germline CDR1 MNHNY, CDR2 SVGAGI (reference sequence). The V segment lost 8 bases and the J segment 8 bases; nucleotides outside the gene matches: 16. The CDR3 is 16 residues long. The CDR3 loop is CASPGTSSLRVDEQFF. In nucleotides, the CDR3 is TGTGCCAGCCCCGGGACTAGCTCACTAAGGGTGGATGAGCAGTTCTTC.

The chain links TRBV7-8 to TRBJ1-5; D perhaps matches TRBD1 (6 bases). V shed 1 base and J shed 5 bases, with 15 bases lying between them. CDR1 is SGHVS and CDR2 is FQNEAQ in the germline V gene. The CDR3 runs to 16 residues. CDR3 sequence: CASSLDWGTLHQPQHF. The CDR3, as DNA: TGTGCCAGCAGCTTAGATTGGGGGACACTCCATCAGCCCCAGCATTTT.

The rearrangement uses TRBV12-5 and TRBJ2-5, with D unclear. V was shortened by 6 bases and J by 4 bases, with 9 bases between the two germline ends. The CDR3 length is 12 residues. Germline V lookup: CDR1 LGHNT, CDR2 FRNRAP. CDR3 sequence reads: CASGPLGETQYF. DNA for the CDR3: TGTGCTAGTGGCCCCTTGGGAGAGACCCAGTACTTC.

This chain uses TRBV10-1 with TRBJ1-1; unclear D gene. From germline, CDR1 is WNHNN and CDR2 SYGVQD (reference sequence). CDR3 length: 14 residues. V lost 3 bases, J lost 1 base, and 9 bases lay in between. This CDR3 is CASSDNGPNTEAFF. CDR3 in DNA: TGCGCCAGCAGTGATAACGGACCGAACACTGAAGCTTTCTTT.

CDR3 nucleotide sequence: TGTGCCAGCAGCTTGGGGGACCCCCACCAAGAGACCCAGTACTTC. Protein sequence: CASSLGDPHQETQYF. V is TRBV5-4 and J is TRBJ2-5; D tentatively reads TRBD1 or TRBD2 (5 bases each). V lost 0 bases and J 0 bases, leaving 9 bases between the germline ends. Germline CDR1 is SGHNT and CDR2 is YYREEE (reference sequence). The CDR3 covers 15 residues. The whole variable domain, remainder taken from reference TRBV5-4 and TRBJ2-5, is ETGVTQSPTHLIKTRGQQVTLRCSSQSGHNTVSWYQQALGQGPQFIFQYYREEENGRGNFPPRFSGLQFPNYSSELNVNALELDDSALYLCASSLGDPHQETQYFGPGTRLLVL.

CDR3 DNA: TGTGCCAGCAGCAAAGAGGCGGCGAGACTGAACACTGAAGCTTTCTTT. Translating it yields CASSKEAARLNTEAFF. This sequence joins TRBV21-1 and TRBJ1-1. TRBV21-1 is a recognized pseudogene. This CDR3 has 16 amino acids.

The DNA of the CDR3 is TGTGCCAGTAGTATAATAGGGAGGGGACGGCTAGATGAAAAACTGTTTTTT. As protein: CASSIIGRGRLDEKLFF. The chain links TRBV19 to TRBJ1-4, with D maybe TRBD1 (5 bases). The CDR3 covers 17 residues. Trimming left V 2 bases short and J 6 bases short, with 19 bases between. Germline-derived CDR1 and CDR2 are LNHDA and SQIVND (reference sequence).

The rearrangement joins TRBV6-1 to TRBJ2-2, with D hard to call. Looked up from germline, CDR1 is MNHNS and CDR2 is SASEGT. Trimming pared 2 bases from V and 7 bases from J, leaving 14 bases between. The length of the CDR3 is 15 residues. CDR3 loop: CASSERLNGLGELFF. In nucleotides, the CDR3 is TGTGCCAGCAGTGAAAGGCTCAATGGCCTCGGGGAGCTGTTTTTT.

This chain joins TRBV7-2 and TRBJ1-2; D is unclear. Trimming pared 5 bases from V and 8 bases from J, leaving 21 bases between. The CDR3 length is 15 residues. Per germline, CDR1 SGHTA and CDR2 FQGNSA. The chain's CDR3 is CASSRDRSKFGGYTF. CDR3 nucleotide sequence: TGTGCCAGCAGCCGCGACCGGAGCAAGTTCGGCGGCTACACCTTC.

The V call is TRBV6-6, the J call TRBJ1-3; D gene ambiguous. The CDR3 is 14 residues long. Trimming cost V 6 bases and J 0 bases, with 9 bases left between them. Germline CDR1 MNHNY, CDR2 SVGAGI (reference sequence). DNA of the CDR3: TGTGCCAGCAGGCTACAAAGCTCTGGAAACACCATATATTTT. It translates to CASRLQSSGNTIYF.

This rearrangement joins TRBV7-2 to TRBJ1-1; D unclear. Germline V CDR1 and CDR2: SGHTA, FQGNSA. CDR3 size: 13 residues. The V and J ends lost 2 bases and 2 bases respectively, with 6 bases between them. Written as DNA, the CDR3 is TGTGCCAGCAGCTTACCGGGAAACACTGAAGCTTTCTTT. It specifies CASSLPGNTEAFF.

The V gene is TRBV6-4, the J gene TRBJ2-3; the D is unclear. The CDR3 spans 14 residues. V lost 1 base to trimming and J lost 4 bases, with 9 bases between them. The germline V gene has CDR1 MRHNA and CDR2 SNTAGT. The CDR3 region has the DNA TGTGCCAGCAGTGACTGGAGTAGCTCAGATACGCAGTATTTT. Residues: CASSDWSSSDTQYF.

The rearrangement joins TRBV6-5 to TRBJ1-1, with D tentatively TRBD1 (6 bases). The CDR3 is 13 amino acids. Germline values: CDR1 MNHEY, CDR2 SVGAGI. V was cut by 5 bases and J by 4 bases, with 11 bases left in between. The CDR3 region is CASSTPDSTEAFF. The DNA of the CDR3 is TGTGCCAGCAGTACCCCGGACAGCACTGAAGCTTTCTTT.

V usage is TRBV7-2 and J usage is TRBJ2-2; D unresolved. This CDR3 spans 17 amino acids. The V gene lost 5 bases and the J gene lost 7 bases, with 23 bases spanning the gap. Germline CDR1 SGHTA, CDR2 FQGNSA. The CDR3 spells CASSHPLEAANFGELFF. As DNA, the CDR3 is TGTGCCAGCAGCCACCCCCTAGAAGCAGCCAATTTCGGGGAGCTGTTTTTT.